The source of this TCR beta chain is a study of cytomegalovirus exposure and HLA in healthy donors. The PCR used 60 Vbeta and 13 Jbeta primers. Profiled with immunoSEQ multiplex PCR; TCRdb holds only in-frame clones, not every one. Found here are 120,000 or so clones, roughly 80% of them singletons; the top ten hold 3.6%. When sampled, the donors appeared nominally healthy, though they likely had unrecorded immune exposures. This clone was seen a single time. Antigen: not known. The study, taken as a whole, reports: A later analysis showed HLA-associated TCR beta chains outstripping equally common others in clonal expansion. A missense variant in DCLRE1C was later tied to TCR beta V- and J-gene trimming. With DRB1 most and HLA-C fewest, TCR association rates differed between HLA loci in a later analysis.

The TCR originated in a woman between 40 and 50 years old in good health and CMV-seropositive. Sequencing was carried out using PBMCs.

The CDR3 sequence: CASRPPGLINEYNEQFF. CDR3 in DNA: TGCGCCAGCAGACCTCCGGGACTCATCAACGAATACAATGAGCAGTTCTTC. The gene calls are TRBV10-2 and TRBJ2-1; D is perhaps TRBD2 (6 bases). Germline V lookup: CDR1 WSHSY, CDR2 SAAADI. CDR3 length equals 17 residues. V lost 6 bases, J lost 4 bases, and 22 bases lay in between.